Listed here are 3 T cell receptor beta chains from one sample, sequenced in a study of CD8 T cells in ankylosing spondylitis. Study findings and constraints: Typical of ankylosing spondylitis blood, it appeared, was a TCR beta motif of eight highly homologous variants.

TCRdb recomputed calls from the 5' RACE reads with MiXCR, one row per CDR3 protein. The repertoire holds over 450,000 distinct CDR3 sequences, with more than 9.5% as singletons. Their recognized antigens are unknown. Input material: blood, either unsorted or a sorted T cell fraction (not recorded which). Every receptor here comes from a male donor with ankylosing spondylitis.

This clonotype turned up a few times. The chain has TRBV29-1 and TRBJ2-5; 9 bases map to TRBD1. Germline assignment: CDR1 SQVTM and CDR2 ANQGSEA. CDR3 length: 13 amino acids. V dropped 6 bases and J dropped 3; count of bases not matched to a gene: 5. The CDR3 spells CSVRGQGKETQYF. The CDR3, as DNA: TGCAGCGTCCGGGGACAGGGAAAAGAGACCCAGTACTTC.

This CDR3 reads CASSIRDVNTGELFF. The CDR3 DNA sequence: TGCGCCAGCAGTATTCGGGACGTAAACACCGGGGAGCTGTTTTTT. The chain couples TRBV5-1 to TRBJ2-2; D is tentatively TRBD1 or TRBD2 (5 bases each). The V gene lost 5 bases and the J gene lost 2 bases, with 13 bases spanning the gap. CDR1 and CDR2 from the germline V gene are SGHRS and YFSETQ. The CDR3 loop spans 15 amino acids.

The V and J genes are TRBV20-1 and TRBJ1-1; D is uncertain. The V gene's germline CDR1 is DFQATT and CDR2 SNEGSKA (reference sequence). The V gene lost 3 bases and the J gene lost 1 base, with 6 bases spanning the gap. CDR3 length: 12 residues. CDR3 sequence (DNA): TGCAGTGCTAGTGAGGGGAACACTGAAGCTTTCTTT. It yields the protein CSASEGNTEAFF.